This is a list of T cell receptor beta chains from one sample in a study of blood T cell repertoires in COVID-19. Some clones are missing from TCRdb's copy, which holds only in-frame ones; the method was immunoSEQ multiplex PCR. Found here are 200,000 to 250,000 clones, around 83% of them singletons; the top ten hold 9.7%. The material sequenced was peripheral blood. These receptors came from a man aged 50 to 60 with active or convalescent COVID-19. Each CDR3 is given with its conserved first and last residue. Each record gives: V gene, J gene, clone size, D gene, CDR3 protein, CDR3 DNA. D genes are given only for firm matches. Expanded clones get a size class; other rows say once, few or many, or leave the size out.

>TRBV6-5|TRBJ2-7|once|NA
CASSNDKSSYEQYF
TGTGCCAGCAGTAATGACAAAAGCTCCTACGAGCAGTACTTC
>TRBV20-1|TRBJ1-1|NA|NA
CSASYRGRFTEAFF
TGCAGTGCTAGTTATCGGGGGAGGTTCACTGAAGCTTTCTTT
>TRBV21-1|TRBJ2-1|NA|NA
CASSEDRRGYNEQFF
TGTGCCAGCAGCGAGGACAGGAGAGGCTACAATGAGCAGTTCTTC
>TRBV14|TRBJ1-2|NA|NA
CASSQVGEGGYTF
TGTGCCAGCAGCCAAGTCGGGGAGGGTGGCTACACCTTC
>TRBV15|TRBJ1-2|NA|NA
CATSPLLGAENYGYTF
TGTGCCACCAGCCCCTTACTAGGCGCAGAAAACTATGGCTACACCTTC
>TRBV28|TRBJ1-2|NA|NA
CASSSPKQGARGYTF
TGTGCCAGCAGTTCCCCAAAACAGGGTGCGAGGGGCTACACCTTC
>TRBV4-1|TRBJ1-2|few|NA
CASSQVLIGRAYGYTF
TGCGCCAGCAGCCAAGTGTTAATCGGGCGGGCCTATGGCTACACCTTC
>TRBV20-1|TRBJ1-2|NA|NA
CSAASNYGYTF
TGCAGTGCTGCCAGTAACTATGGCTACACCTTC
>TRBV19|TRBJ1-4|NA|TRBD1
CASSIRDRGQELFF
TGTGCCAGTAGTATAAGGGACAGGGGGCAGGAACTGTTTTTT
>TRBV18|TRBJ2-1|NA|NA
CASSPADYNEQFF
TGTGCCAGCTCACCGGCGGACTACAATGAGCAGTTCTTC
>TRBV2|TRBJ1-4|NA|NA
CASIGGEKLFF
TGTGCCAGCATCGGAGGTGAAAAACTGTTTTTT
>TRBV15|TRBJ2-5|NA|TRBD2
CATSPLGLAGGRGTQYF
TGTGCCACCAGCCCCCTGGGACTAGCGGGAGGCCGCGGGACCCAGTACTTC
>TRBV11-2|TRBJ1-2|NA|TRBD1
CASSLSRGRGPNYGYTF
TGTGCCAGCAGCTTAAGTAGGGGCAGGGGGCCTAACTATGGCTACACCTTC
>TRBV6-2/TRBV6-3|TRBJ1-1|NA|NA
CASSLLRVYGTEAFF
TGTGCCAGCAGTCTACTCCGGGTCTACGGCACTGAAGCTTTCTTT
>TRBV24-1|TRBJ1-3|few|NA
CATSDSRTAGNTIYF
TGTGCCACCAGTGATTCCCGGACAGCTGGAAACACCATATATTTT
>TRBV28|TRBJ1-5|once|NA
CASSVGGGNNQPQHF
TGTGCCAGCTCGGTAGGAGGAGGGAACAATCAGCCCCAGCATTTT
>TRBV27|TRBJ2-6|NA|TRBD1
CASSPRTGSGANVLTF
TGTGCCAGCAGCCCACGGACAGGGTCTGGGGCCAACGTCCTGACTTTC
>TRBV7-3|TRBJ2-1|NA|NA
CASSSSSAEQFF
TGTGCCAGCAGCTCCTCTAGCGCGGAACAGTTCTTC
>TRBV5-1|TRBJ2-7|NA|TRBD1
CASSYGTGGIEQYF
TGCGCCAGCAGCTATGGGACAGGGGGCATCGAGCAGTACTTC
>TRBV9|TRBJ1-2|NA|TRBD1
CASSVATGTVYGYTF
TGTGCCAGCAGCGTAGCTACAGGGACAGTCTATGGCTACACCTTC
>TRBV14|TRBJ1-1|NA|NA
CASSQFTGVTEAFF
TGTGCCAGCAGCCAGTTCACAGGAGTCACTGAAGCTTTCTTT
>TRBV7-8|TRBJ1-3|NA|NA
CASSLVGGNGNTIYF
TGTGCCAGCAGCTTAGTCGGGGGGAATGGAAACACCATATATTTT
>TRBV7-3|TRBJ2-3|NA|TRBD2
CASSLSPPRLAGASTDTQYF
TGTGCCAGCAGCTTAAGCCCGCCGCGACTAGCGGGAGCGAGCACAGATACGCAGTATTTT
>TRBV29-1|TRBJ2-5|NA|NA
CSFHLGVRGETQYF
TGCAGCTTTCATCTTGGGGTACGAGGGGAGACCCAGTACTTC